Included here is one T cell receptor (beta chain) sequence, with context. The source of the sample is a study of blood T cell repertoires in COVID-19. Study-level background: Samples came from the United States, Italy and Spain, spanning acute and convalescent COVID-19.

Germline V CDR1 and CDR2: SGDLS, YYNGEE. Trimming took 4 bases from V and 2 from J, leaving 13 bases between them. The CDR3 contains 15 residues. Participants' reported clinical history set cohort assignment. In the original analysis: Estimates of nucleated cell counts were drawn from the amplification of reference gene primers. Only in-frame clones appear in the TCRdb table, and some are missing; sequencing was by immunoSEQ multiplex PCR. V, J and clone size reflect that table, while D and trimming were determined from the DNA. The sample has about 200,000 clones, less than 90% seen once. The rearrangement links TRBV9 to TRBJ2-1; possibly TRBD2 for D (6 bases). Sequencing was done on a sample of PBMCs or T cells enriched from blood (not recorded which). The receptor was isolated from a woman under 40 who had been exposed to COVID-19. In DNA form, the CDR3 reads TGTGCCAGCAGCCCTTCCTGGGGGGCCTACAATGAGCAGTTCTTC. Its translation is CASSPSWGAYNEQFF.